What follows is one TCR beta chain and its context. Its target is unknown. Primers included in the PCR were 60 Vbeta and 13 Jbeta primers. Method: immunoSEQ multiplex PCR; TCRdb's copy keeps in-frame clones and lacks some. The sample lists over 95,000 clones, 74% occurring once. This sample is drawn from a study of cytomegalovirus exposure and HLA in healthy donors. Findings and caveats of the study: A later analysis, which compared TCR beta chains of equal frequency, found the HLA-associated ones more clonally expanded. Earlier analysis found most TCR beta V segments productive about 90% or about 30% of the time. Most observed TCR sequences were rare, whereas some public TCRs were detected in many donors.

The J segment lost 5 bases and the V segment lost 6 bases, leaving 11 bases of the junction unmatched. This CDR3 is 15 amino acids long. The V gene's germline CDR1 is SNHLY and CDR2 FYNNEI. The chain employs TRBV2 and TRBJ2-5; 8 bases match TRBD2. Input material: PBMCs. This TCR was sampled from a woman aged 40 to 50 in good health and CMV-seropositive. The CDR3 nucleotides read TGTGCCAGCAGCTTTCTAGGAGCGGGAGAGGAGACCCAGTACTTC. Amino acid sequence: CASSFLGAGEETQYF.